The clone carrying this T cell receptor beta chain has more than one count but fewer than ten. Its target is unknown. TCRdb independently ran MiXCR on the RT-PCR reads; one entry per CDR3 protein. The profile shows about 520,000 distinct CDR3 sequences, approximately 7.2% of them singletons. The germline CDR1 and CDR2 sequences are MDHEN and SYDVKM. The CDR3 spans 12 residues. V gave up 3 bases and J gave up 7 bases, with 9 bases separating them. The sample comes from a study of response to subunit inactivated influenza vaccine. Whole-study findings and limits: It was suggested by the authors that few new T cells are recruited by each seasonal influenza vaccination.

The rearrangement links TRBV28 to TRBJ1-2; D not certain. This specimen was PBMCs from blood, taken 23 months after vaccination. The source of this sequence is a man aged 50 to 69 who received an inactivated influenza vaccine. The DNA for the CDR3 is TGTGCCAGCAGTTTGATAAGGACTGGCTACACCTTC. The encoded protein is CASSLIRTGYTF.